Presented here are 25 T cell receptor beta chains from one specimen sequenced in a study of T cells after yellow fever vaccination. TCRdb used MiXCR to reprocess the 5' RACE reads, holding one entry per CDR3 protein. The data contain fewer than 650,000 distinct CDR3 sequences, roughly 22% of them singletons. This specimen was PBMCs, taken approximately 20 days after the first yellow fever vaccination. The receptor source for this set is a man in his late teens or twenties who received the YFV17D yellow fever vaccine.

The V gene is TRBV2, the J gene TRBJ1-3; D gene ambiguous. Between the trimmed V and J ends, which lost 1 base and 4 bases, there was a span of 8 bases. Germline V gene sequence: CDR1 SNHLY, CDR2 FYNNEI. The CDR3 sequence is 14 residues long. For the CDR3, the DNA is TGTGCCAGCAGTGAAGGCGCCGGGGGAAACACCATATATTTT. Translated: CASSEGAGGNTIYF. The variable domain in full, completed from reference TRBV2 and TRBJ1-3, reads EPEVTQTPSHQVTQMGQEVILRCVPISNHLYFYWYRQILGQKVEFLVSFYNNEISEKSEIFDDQFSVERPDGSNFTLKIRSTKLEDSAMYFCASSEGAGGNTIYFGEGSWLTVV.

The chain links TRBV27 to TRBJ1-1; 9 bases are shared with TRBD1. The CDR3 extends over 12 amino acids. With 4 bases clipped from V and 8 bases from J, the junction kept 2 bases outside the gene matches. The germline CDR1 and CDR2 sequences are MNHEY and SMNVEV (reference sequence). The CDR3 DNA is TGTGCCAGCAGTTCGGGACAGGGCGAAGCTTTCTTT. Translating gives CASSSGQGEAFF.

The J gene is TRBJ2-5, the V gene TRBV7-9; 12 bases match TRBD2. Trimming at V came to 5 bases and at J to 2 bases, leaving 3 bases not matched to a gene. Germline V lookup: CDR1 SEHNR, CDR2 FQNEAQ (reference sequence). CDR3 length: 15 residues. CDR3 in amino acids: CASSVGLAGQETQYF. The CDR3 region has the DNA TGTGCCAGCAGCGTGGGACTAGCGGGTCAAGAGACCCAGTACTTC.

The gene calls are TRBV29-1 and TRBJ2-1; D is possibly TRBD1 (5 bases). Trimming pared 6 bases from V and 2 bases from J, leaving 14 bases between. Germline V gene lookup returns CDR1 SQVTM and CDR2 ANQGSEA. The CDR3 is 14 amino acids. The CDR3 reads CSVLLRATYNEQFF. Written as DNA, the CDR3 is TGCAGCGTATTACTCAGGGCGACCTACAATGAGCAGTTCTTC.

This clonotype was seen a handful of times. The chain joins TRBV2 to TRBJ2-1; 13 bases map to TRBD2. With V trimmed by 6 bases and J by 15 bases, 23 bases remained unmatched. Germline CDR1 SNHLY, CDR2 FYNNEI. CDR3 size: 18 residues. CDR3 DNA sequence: TGTGCCAGCAGCCAGGGACAGGCTAGGGGACTAGCGGGGAGGCCGGGGTTCTTC. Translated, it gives CASSQGQARGLAGRPGFF.

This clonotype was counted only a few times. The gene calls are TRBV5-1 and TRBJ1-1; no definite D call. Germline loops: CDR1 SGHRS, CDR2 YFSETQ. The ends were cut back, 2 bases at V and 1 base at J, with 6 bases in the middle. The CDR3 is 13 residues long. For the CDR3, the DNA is TGCGCCAGCAGCTTCTCACAGAACACTGAAGCTTTCTTT. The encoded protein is CASSFSQNTEAFF. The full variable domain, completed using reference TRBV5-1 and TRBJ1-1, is KAGVTQTPRYLIKTRGQQVTLSCSPISGHRSVSWYQQTPGQGLQFLFEYFSETQRNKGNFPGRFSGRQFSNSRSEMNVSTLELGDSALYLCASSFSQNTEAFFGQGTRLTVV.

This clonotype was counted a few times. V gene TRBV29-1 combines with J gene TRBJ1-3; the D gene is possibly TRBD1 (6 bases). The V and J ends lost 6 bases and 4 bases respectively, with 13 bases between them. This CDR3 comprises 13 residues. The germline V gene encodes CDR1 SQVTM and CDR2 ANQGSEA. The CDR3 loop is CSVVGQTGNTIYF. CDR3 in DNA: TGCAGCGTGGTTGGACAGACCGGAAACACCATATATTTT.

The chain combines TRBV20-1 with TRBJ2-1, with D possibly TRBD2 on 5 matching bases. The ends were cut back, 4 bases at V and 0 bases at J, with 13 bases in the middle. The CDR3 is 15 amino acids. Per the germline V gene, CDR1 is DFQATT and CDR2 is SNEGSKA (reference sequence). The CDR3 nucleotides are TGCAGTGCTACTCGACTGGGGAGCTCCTACAATGAGCAGTTCTTC. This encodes CSATRLGSSYNEQFF.

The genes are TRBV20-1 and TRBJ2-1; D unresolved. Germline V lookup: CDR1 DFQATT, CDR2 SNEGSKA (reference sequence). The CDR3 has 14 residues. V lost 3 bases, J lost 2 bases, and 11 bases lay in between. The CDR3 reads CSASRTGPYNEQFF. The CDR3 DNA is TGCAGTGCTAGTCGGACCGGTCCCTACAATGAGCAGTTCTTC.

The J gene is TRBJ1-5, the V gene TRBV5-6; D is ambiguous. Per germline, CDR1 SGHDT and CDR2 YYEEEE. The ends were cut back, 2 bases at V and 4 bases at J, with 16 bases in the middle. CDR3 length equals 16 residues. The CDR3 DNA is TGTGCCAGCAGCTTCCATGGTCTTTCGGGAAATCAGCCCCAGCATTTT. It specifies CASSFHGLSGNQPQHF.

DNA of the CDR3: TGCGCCAGCACCCTGGGCAGCGGGGGGGCCGGTACGCAGTATTTT. Translating it yields CASTLGSGGAGTQYF. The rearrangement uses TRBV5-1 and TRBJ2-3, with 10 bases that match TRBD2. CDR3 length: 15 residues. From germline, CDR1 is SGHRS and CDR2 YFSETQ. The ends lost 6 bases at V and 8 bases at J; junction bases unmatched: 12.

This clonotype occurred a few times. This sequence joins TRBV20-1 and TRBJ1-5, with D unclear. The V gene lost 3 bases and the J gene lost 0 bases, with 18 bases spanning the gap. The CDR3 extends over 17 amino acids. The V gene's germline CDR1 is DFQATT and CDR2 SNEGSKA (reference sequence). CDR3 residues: CSASIGFSGNSNQPQHF. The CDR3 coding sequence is TGCAGTGCTAGTATTGGTTTCTCGGGGAATAGCAATCAGCCCCAGCATTTT.

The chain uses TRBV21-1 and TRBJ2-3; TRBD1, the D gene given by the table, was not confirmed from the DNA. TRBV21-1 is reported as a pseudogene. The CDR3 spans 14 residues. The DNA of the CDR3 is TGTGCCAGCACCCCGGGACTACGCACAGATACGCAGTATTTT. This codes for CASTPGLRTDTQYF.

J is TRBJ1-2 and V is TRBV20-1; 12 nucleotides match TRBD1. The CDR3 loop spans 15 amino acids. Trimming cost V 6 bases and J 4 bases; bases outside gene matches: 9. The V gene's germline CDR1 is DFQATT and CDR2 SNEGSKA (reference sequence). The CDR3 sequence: CSAQRRDRGLYGYTF. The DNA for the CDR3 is TGCAGTGCCCAAAGGAGGGACAGGGGGCTCTATGGCTACACCTTC.

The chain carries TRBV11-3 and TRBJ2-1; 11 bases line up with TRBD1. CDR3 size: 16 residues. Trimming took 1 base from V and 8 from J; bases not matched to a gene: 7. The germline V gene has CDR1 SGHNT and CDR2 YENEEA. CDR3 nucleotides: TGTGCCAGCAGCTTAGGATGGGACAGGGGGTTCCATGAGCAGTTCTTC. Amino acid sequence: CASSLGWDRGFHEQFF. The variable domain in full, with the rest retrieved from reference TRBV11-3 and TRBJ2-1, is EAGVVQSPRYKIIEKKQPVAFWCNPISGHNTLYWYLQNLGQGPELLIRYENEEAVDDSQLPKDRFSAERLKGVDSTLKIQPAELGDSAVYLCASSLGWDRGFHEQFFGPGTRLTVL.

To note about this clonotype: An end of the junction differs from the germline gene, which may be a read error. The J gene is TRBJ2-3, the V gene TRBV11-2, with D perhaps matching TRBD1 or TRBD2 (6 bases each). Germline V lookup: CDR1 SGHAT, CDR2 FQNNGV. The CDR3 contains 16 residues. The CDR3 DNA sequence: TGTGCCAGCAGCCCCAGGCCGGGGGCTAGCATAGATACGCAGTATTTT. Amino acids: CASSPRPGASIDTQYF.

This chain's CDR3 is CASSLGTGALSSYNEQFF. The CDR3 DNA sequence: TGTGCCAGCTCACTCGGGACAGGGGCCTTGAGCTCCTACAATGAGCAGTTCTTC. The V gene is TRBV18, the J gene TRBJ2-1, with 10 bases that match TRBD1. J lost 0 bases, V lost 4 bases, and 9 bases had no gene match. Germline V lookup: CDR1 KGHSH, CDR2 LQKENI. The CDR3 is 18 amino acids.

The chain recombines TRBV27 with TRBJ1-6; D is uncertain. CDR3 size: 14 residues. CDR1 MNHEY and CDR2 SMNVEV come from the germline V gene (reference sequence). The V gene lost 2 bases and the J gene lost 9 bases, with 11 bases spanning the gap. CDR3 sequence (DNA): TGTGCCAGCAGTTTAGGGCAGCAATTTTCACCCCTCCACTTT. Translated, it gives CASSLGQQFSPLHF.

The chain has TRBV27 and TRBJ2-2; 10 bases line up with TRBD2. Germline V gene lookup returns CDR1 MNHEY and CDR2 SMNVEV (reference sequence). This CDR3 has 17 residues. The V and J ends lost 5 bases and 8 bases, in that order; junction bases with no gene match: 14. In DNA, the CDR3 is TGTGCCAGCAGTCCGCCCAGAGCGGGGGGGCTGTTAGGGGAGCTGTTTTTT. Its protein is CASSPPRAGGLLGELFF.

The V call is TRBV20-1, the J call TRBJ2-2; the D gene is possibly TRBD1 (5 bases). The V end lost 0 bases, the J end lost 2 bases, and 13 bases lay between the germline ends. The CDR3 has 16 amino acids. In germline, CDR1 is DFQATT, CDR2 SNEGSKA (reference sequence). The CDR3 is CSARDGARGNTGELFF. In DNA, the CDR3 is TGCAGTGCTAGAGATGGGGCAAGGGGAAACACCGGGGAGCTGTTTTTT.

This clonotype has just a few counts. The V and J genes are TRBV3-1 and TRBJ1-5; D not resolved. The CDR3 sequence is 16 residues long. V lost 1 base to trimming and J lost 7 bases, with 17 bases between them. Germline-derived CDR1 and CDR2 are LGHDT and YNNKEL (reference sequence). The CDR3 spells CASSQGAPVLDQPQHF. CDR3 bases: TGTGCCAGCAGCCAAGGGGCCCCGGTCTTAGACCAGCCCCAGCATTTT.

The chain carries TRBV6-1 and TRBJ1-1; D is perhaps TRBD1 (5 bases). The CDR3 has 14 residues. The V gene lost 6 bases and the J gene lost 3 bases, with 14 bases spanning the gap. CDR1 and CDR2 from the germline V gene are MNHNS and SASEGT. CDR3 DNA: TGTGCCAGCAGGCTCAGGGCAGTGGACACTGAAGCTTTCTTT. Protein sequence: CASRLRAVDTEAFF.

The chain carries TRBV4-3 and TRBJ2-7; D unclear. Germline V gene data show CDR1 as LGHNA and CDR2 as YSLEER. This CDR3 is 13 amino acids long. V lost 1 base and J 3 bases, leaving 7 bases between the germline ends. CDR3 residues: CASSQGMGYEQYF. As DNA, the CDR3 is TGCGCCAGCAGCCAAGGTATGGGCTACGAGCAGTACTTC.

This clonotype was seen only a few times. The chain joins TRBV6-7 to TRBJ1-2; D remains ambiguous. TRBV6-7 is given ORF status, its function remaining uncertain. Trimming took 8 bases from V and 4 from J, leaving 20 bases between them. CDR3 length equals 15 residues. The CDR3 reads CASLGNWRMGYGYTF. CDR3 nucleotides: TGTGCCAGCCTCGGGAATTGGAGGATGGGCTATGGCTACACCTTC.

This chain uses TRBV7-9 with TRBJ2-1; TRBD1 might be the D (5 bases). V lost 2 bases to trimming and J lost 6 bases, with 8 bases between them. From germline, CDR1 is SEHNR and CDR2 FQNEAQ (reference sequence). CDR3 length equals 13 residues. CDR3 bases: TGTGCCAGCAGCTTACCCCAGGGCAATGAGCAGTTCTTC. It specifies CASSLPQGNEQFF.